This TCR beta chain derives from a study of T cells after yellow fever vaccination. TCRdb itself ran the 5' RACE reads through MiXCR, one entry per CDR3 protein. The table has 150,000 to 200,000 distinct CDR3 sequences, roughly 6.2% seen once; the top ten hold approximately 3%. This clonotype showed up many times. What it recognizes is unknown. Germline V lookup: CDR1 SGHRS, CDR2 YFSETQ. Trimming at V came to 0 bases and at J to 10 bases, leaving 4 bases not matched to a gene. This CDR3 has 13 amino acids. Study findings and constraints: Abundant clonotypes from the bulk population could contaminate FACS-sorted repertoires.

This sample comprised CD4+ T cells sorted from PBMCs, obtained on the day of the first yellow fever vaccination. The TCR sequence derives from a man aged 18 to 29 who received the YFV17D yellow fever vaccine. The chain recombines TRBV5-1 with TRBJ2-1; 7 bases match TRBD2. CDR3 nucleotides: TGCGCCAGCAGCTTGGCCGTAGCGGGCGAGCAGTTCTTC. It translates to CASSLAVAGEQFF.